The rows below give T cell receptor beta chains drawn from one sample of a study of T-cell memory formation after mild COVID-19. TCRdb ran MiXCR on the 5' RACE reads and lists one entry per CDR3 protein. The sample has under 300,000 distinct CDR3 sequences, over 7% seen once. Material for sequencing was PBMCs or a T cell subset sorted from them (not recorded which). The origin of the receptors is a man aged 18 to 29 who had mild COVID-19 (a few samples of this study predate the infection). Cell type and time point are not known. The CDR3 runs from the conserved cysteine through the conserved F or W. Fields, in order: D gene, V gene, J gene, clone size, CDR3 DNA, CDR3 protein. D genes are given only for firm matches. Rows give clone size only sometimes, using once, few, many, or a class for an expanded clone.

d_call: -; v_call: TRBV5-5; j_call: TRBJ2-5; clone_size: few; cdr3_nt: TGTGCCAGCAGCCCAACTTTGGTGCAGGCTCGCCGAGAGACCCAGTACTTC; cdr3_aa: CASSPTLVQARRETQYF
d_call: -; v_call: TRBV3-1; j_call: TRBJ2-3; clone_size: -; cdr3_nt: TGTGCCAGCAGCCACATGCTGTACAGCGGTATGTCGACAGATACGCAGTATTTT; cdr3_aa: CASSHMLYSGMSTDTQYF
d_call: -; v_call: TRBV30; j_call: TRBJ2-2; clone_size: -; cdr3_nt: TGTGCCTGGAGTGAAGCTAGTAACACCGGGGAGCTGTTTTTT; cdr3_aa: CAWSEASNTGELFF
d_call: -; v_call: TRBV4-1; j_call: TRBJ2-4; clone_size: -; cdr3_nt: TGCGCCAGCAGCCAATATGGCGGGGACAAAAACATTCAGTACTTC; cdr3_aa: CASSQYGGDKNIQYF
d_call: -; v_call: TRBV7-2; j_call: TRBJ1-1; clone_size: few; cdr3_nt: TGTGCCAGCAGCCGGTCGTCGGCTGAAGCTTTCTTT; cdr3_aa: CASSRSSAEAFF
d_call: TRBD1; v_call: TRBV5-1; j_call: TRBJ2-1; clone_size: few; cdr3_nt: TGCGCCAGCAGCCCCGGAGGACAGGGTGGGGTCAATGAGCAGTTCTTC; cdr3_aa: CASSPGGQGGVNEQFF
d_call: -; v_call: TRBV6-5; j_call: TRBJ2-3; clone_size: -; cdr3_nt: TGTGCCAGCAGTTACGGGTGGCCGGATCCAGATACGCAGTATTTT; cdr3_aa: CASSYGWPDPDTQYF
d_call: -; v_call: TRBV7-2; j_call: TRBJ1-2; clone_size: many; cdr3_nt: TGTGCCAGCAGCTTAGACTCTGGCTATGGCTACACCTTC; cdr3_aa: CASSLDSGYGYTF
d_call: -; v_call: TRBV11-2; j_call: TRBJ2-1; clone_size: -; cdr3_nt: TGTGCCAGCAGCTTAGGTCAGGGCGAGTGGAATGAGCAGTTCTTC; cdr3_aa: CASSLGQGEWNEQFF
d_call: -; v_call: TRBV25-1; j_call: TRBJ2-5; clone_size: few; cdr3_nt: TGTGCCAGCAGTGAATTGGGGCCGGAAGAGACCCAGTACTTC; cdr3_aa: CASSELGPEETQYF
d_call: TRBD1; v_call: TRBV28; j_call: TRBJ1-1; clone_size: few; cdr3_nt: TGTGCCAGCAGTCACAGGGGAGGGCAGAACACTGAAGCTTTCTTT; cdr3_aa: CASSHRGGQNTEAFF
d_call: -; v_call: TRBV20-1; j_call: TRBJ1-3; clone_size: few; cdr3_nt: TGCAGTGCCCGTCCGGATGGCAGGGGAAACACCATATATTTT; cdr3_aa: CSARPDGRGNTIYF
d_call: TRBD1; v_call: TRBV30; j_call: TRBJ1-3; clone_size: few; cdr3_nt: TGTGCCTGTCGACAGGGGGCTGGAAACACCATATATTTT; cdr3_aa: CACRQGAGNTIYF
d_call: TRBD1; v_call: TRBV7-3; j_call: TRBJ1-1; clone_size: -; cdr3_nt: TGTGCCAGCAGGCGCCTACAGGGGTCCTCAGCTTTCTTT; cdr3_aa: CASRRLQGSSAFF
d_call: TRBD1; v_call: TRBV10-3; j_call: TRBJ2-5; clone_size: few; cdr3_nt: TGTGCCATCAGTGAGGTCACAGGGGACGGGACCCAGTACTTC; cdr3_aa: CAISEVTGDGTQYF
d_call: -; v_call: TRBV25-1; j_call: TRBJ2-7; clone_size: -; cdr3_nt: TGTGCCAGCAGTGCCGCAATTCGCGTTTACTTC; cdr3_aa: CASSAAIRVYF
d_call: TRBD1; v_call: TRBV5-5; j_call: TRBJ1-2; clone_size: few; cdr3_nt: TGTGCCAGCAGCTCGGGACAGGGGGCAAGGGGCTACACCTTC; cdr3_aa: CASSSGQGARGYTF
d_call: -; v_call: TRBV7-2; j_call: TRBJ2-3; clone_size: many; cdr3_nt: TGTGCCAGCAGCCCCAACGGAGATACGCAGTATTTT; cdr3_aa: CASSPNGDTQYF